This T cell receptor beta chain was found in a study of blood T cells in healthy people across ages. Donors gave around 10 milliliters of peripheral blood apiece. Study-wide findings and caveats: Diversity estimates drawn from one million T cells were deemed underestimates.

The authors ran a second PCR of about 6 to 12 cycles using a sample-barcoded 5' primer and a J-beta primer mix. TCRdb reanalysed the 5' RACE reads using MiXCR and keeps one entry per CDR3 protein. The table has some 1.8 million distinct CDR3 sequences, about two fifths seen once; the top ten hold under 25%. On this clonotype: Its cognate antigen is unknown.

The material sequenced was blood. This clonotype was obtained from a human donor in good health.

DNA for the CDR3: TGTGCCAGCAGTTACCCAGAATCCTACGAGCAGTACTTC. Encoded protein: CASSYPESYEQYF. The chain recombines TRBV6-2 or TRBV6-3 with TRBJ2-7; D gene ambiguous. Trimming shortened V by 2 bases and J by 1 base, and 6 bases separated the two germline ends. This CDR3 contains 13 residues. Germline assignment: CDR1 MNHEY and CDR2 SVGEGT.